This TCR beta chain was captured by sequencing in a study of blood T cells in healthy people across ages. Points on this clonotype: Sequence at one end of the junction differs from germline and may be a read error.

A second PCR, run for about 6 to 11 cycles, used a sample-barcoded 5' primer plus a J-beta primer mix. MiXCR, run by TCRdb on the 5' RACE reads, gives a single entry per CDR3 protein. This table has 650,000 to 900,000 distinct CDR3 sequences, 62% appearing once. Germline CDR1 is SSHAT and CDR2 is FNYEAQ (reference sequence). The length of the CDR3 is 14 residues. Each sample provided at least 6 micrograms of extracted total RNA. The origin of this receptor is a man younger than 45 in good health. V and J are TRBV7-7 and TRBJ2-1; D possibly corresponds to TRBD1 (7 bases). Sequencing was carried out using blood. The CDR3 bases are TGTGCTAGCAGCCCCCCAGGGGGGAACAATGAGCAGTTCTTC. This gives the protein CASSPPGGNNEQFF.